This T cell receptor (beta chain) was observed in a study of blood T cell repertoires in COVID-19 (dated by TCRdb to 2018 to 2020). General notes on the study: Collaborator samples came from the United States, Italy and Spain and covered acute and convalescent phases of COVID-19. The material from the prospective study consisted of cDNA or gDNA derived from T cells, B-cell-depleted T cells, or PBMCs. Deeply sampled blood TCRbeta repertoires from subjects exposed to, actively infected with, or recovered from COVID-19 were included in the dataset. The repertoires were made available in a free public database intended to serve as a resource for research on the immune response to SARS-CoV-2. Samples came from the ongoing ImmuneRACE study (first 160 participants) plus 1,254 subjects from 6 global collaborators. Sample metadata almost always included a de-identified subject ID, COVID-19 status, age in years and sex. Where available, HLA class I and class II types were taken from metadata supplied by the sample provider and were not determined by assay-based typing. General findings and caveats noted by the study authors: The quantity of clinical and demographic metadata differed by source and by participant and was supplied without curation.

Clipping removes 0 bases from V and 7 bases from J, with 11 as the unmatched junction base count. Taken from the germline V gene, the CDR1 and CDR2 loops are LGHNA and YSLEER. Including cysteine and phenylalanine, the CDR3 has 17 amino acids. The DNA shown is the 51-base CDR3, in frame from base 1. The immunoSEQ Assay, a bias-controlled multiplex PCR, was used to amplify TCRbeta CDR3 regions from genomic DNA. The authors' pipeline ran thus. Within the assay, amplification of reference gene primers was used to estimate how many nucleated cells each sample contained. To quantify the absolute abundance of each unique TCRbeta CDR3 rearrangement, sequence reads were collapsed and filtered. For each sample, productive Simpson clonality was calculated as the square root of Simpson's diversity index across productive rearrangements. In its TCRdb copy, this immuneACCESS table keeps in-frame sequences only and misses some clones. Where compared with another copy, unresolved V genes explain less than half of these, and the others have no known cause. V, J and clone size reflect that table, while D and trimming were determined from the DNA. Within this sample are 85,000 to 100,000 clones, with around three quarters of them counted one time only. The ten top clones hold approximately 9% of the sample.

Samples from volunteer blood donors who had recovered from COVID-19 were contributed by a second Seattle source. Whole blood was collected in K2EDTA tubes by collaborating institutions according to the institutions' own protocols. For TCRbeta analysis, collaborators shipped samples as frozen whole blood, isolated PBMCs, or DNA extracted from either of those sample types. Regarding this clone: There is no known antigen for this receptor. One base away there is no much larger clone; base qualities are not given.

This TCR was sampled from a man in his forties or fifties who had recovered from COVID-19. Sequenced: peripheral blood. The chain is made from TRBV4-3 and TRBJ2-1, with TRBD1 matching 8 junction bases. The base sequence is TGCGCCAGCAGCCAAGATTTGGCAGGACAGGGTAGGAATGAGCAGTTCTTC. Translation gives CASSQDLAGQGRNEQFF.